The rows below give T cell receptor beta chains drawn from one sample of a study of early T cells in non-severe SARS-CoV-2 infection. TCRdb used MiXCR to reprocess the 5' RACE reads, holding one entry per CDR3 protein. The sample lists around 40,000 distinct CDR3 sequences; under 8% were seen once. Sequencing input: whole blood. Receptor source: an adult who was a healthcare worker with PCR-confirmed SARS-CoV-2 infection or an uninfected control (not recorded which). Each CDR3 is given with its conserved first and last residue. The D gene is left open where the match is weak. The size field is filled for only some rows; it gives once, few, many or a size class.

clone size	V gene	J gene	D gene	CDR3 DNA	CDR3 protein
many	TRBV2	TRBJ2-5	.	TGTGCCAGCAGTACAGACCGTAAAGAGACCCAGTACTTC	CASSTDRKETQYF
few	TRBV6-6	TRBJ2-7	TRBD1	TGTGCCAGCAGTTACCGGGACAGGGCCGCCTACGAGCAGTACTTC	CASSYRDRAAYEQYF
.	TRBV28	TRBJ2-7	.	TGTGCCAGCAGTTGGGGGGGCGGAACCTACGAGCAGTACTTC	CASSWGGGTYEQYF
few	TRBV4-1	TRBJ2-1	.	TGCGCCAGCAGCCAAGGTATGGGCGGGTCTGGGGAGCAGTTCTTC	CASSQGMGGSGEQFF
medium-sized	TRBV4-3	TRBJ1-1	.	TGCGCCAGCAGCCAGGATGGCCTAAGTCGGTCTGAAGCTTTCTTT	CASSQDGLSRSEAFF
many	TRBV5-1	TRBJ2-7	TRBD1	TGCGCCAGCAGCTTGGCGGGACAGGGAATTACCGAGCAGTACTTC	CASSLAGQGITEQYF
few	TRBV7-9	TRBJ2-1	.	TGTGCCAGCAGCCGCCGACAGCAGCCCTACAATGAGCAGTTCTTC	CASSRRQQPYNEQFF
.	TRBV7-9	TRBJ2-2	TRBD2	TGTGCCAGCAGCTTAGTTCCTAGCGGGAGTGGAACCGGGGAGCTGTTTTTT	CASSLVPSGSGTGELFF
few	TRBV28	TRBJ2-4	.	TGTGCCAGCAGTCACCCCCGGGGGGCGTCGAAAAACATTCAGTACTTC	CASSHPRGASKNIQYF
few	TRBV7-9	TRBJ2-3	.	TGTGCCAGCAGCTTGCGACGGACAGTCACAGATACGCAGTATTTT	CASSLRRTVTDTQYF
few	TRBV7-2	TRBJ2-7	.	TGTGCCAGCAGCCTCGCCCGTCTGTCCGAGCAGTACTTC	CASSLARLSEQYF
many	TRBV11-3	TRBJ2-7	TRBD2	TGTGCCAGCAGCCCCCCCGGGACTAGCGGGACCGAGCAGTACTTC	CASSPPGTSGTEQYF
.	TRBV20-1	TRBJ2-3	TRBD1	TGCAGTGCTAGAAGGGACAGGGCAGATACGCAGTATTTT	CSARRDRADTQYF
many	TRBV20-1	TRBJ1-5	TRBD1	TGCAGTGCCGGCGGGAGGGGGCGACAGCCCCAGCATTTT	CSAGGRGRQPQHF
few	TRBV20-1	TRBJ2-1	TRBD1	TGCAGTGCTGTTACAGGGGGCGCGGGAGAGCAGTTCTTC	CSAVTGGAGEQFF
many	TRBV7-9	TRBJ2-4	.	TGTGCCAGCAGCTTGGTTTCAGGGATAAACATTCAGTACTTC	CASSLVSGINIQYF
.	TRBV7-9	TRBJ2-1	TRBD2	TGTGCCAGCAGCTTAGGGACTAGCGGGCAGTTCTTC	CASSLGTSGQFF
many	TRBV18	TRBJ1-1	.	TGTGCCAGCTCAGGTGGGATTGAAGCTTTCTTT	CASSGGIEAFF
many	TRBV30	TRBJ1-1	.	TGTGCCTGGAGTTCCCTGGGCCCAAGCTCTGAAGCTTTCTTT	CAWSSLGPSSEAFF
few	TRBV5-1	TRBJ1-1	.	TGCGCCAGCAGCTTAACGACGACAGTTGAAGCTTTCTTT	CASSLTTTVEAFF
many	TRBV4-2	TRBJ1-6	.	TGTGCCAGCAGCGTAGAAACAGGGAGCTCCTATAATTCACCCCTCCACTTT	CASSVETGSSYNSPLHF
many	TRBV6-2/TRBV6-3	TRBJ2-1	TRBD2	TGTGCCAGCCGAGGGGCGGCCGGGAGGGCCAGCTCCTACAATGAGCAGTTCTTC	CASRGAAGRASSYNEQFF
few	TRBV11-2	TRBJ2-1	.	TGTGCCAGCAGCTTGACAGCCCAGAATGAGCAGTTCTTC	CASSLTAQNEQFF
many	TRBV5-1	TRBJ2-5	.	TGCGCCAGCAGCTCGGGAGCCAAAGAGACCCAGTACTTC	CASSSGAKETQYF
many	TRBV6-5	TRBJ2-5	.	TGTGCCAGCAGTTACTCGGACAGCCAAGAGACCCAGTACTTC	CASSYSDSQETQYF
many	TRBV4-2	TRBJ2-3	TRBD2	TGTGCCAGCAGCCCTCACAAAGCGGGGATCGGCACAGATACGCAGTATTTT	CASSPHKAGIGTDTQYF
few	TRBV7-8	TRBJ2-1	TRBD2	TGTGCCAGCAGCTTAGCGCGGGAGGCCAATGAGCAGTTCTTC	CASSLAREANEQFF
many	TRBV4-3	TRBJ2-7	TRBD2	TGCGCCAGCAGCCACTGGGGGAGGGCCACCTACGAGCAGTACTTC	CASSHWGRATYEQYF
many	TRBV11-2	TRBJ2-3	TRBD2	TGTGCCAGCAGCGAGCGGGGAACTAGCACAGATACGCAGTATTTT	CASSERGTSTDTQYF
few	TRBV5-1	TRBJ2-1	.	TGCGCCAGCAGCAACGACGACGGGGGCTCCTACAATGAGCAGTTCTTC	CASSNDDGGSYNEQFF
few	TRBV9	TRBJ1-3	.	TGTGCCAGCAGCGCCAGCAGCTCTGGAAACACCATATATTTT	CASSASSSGNTIYF
few	TRBV5-8	TRBJ2-6	.	TGTGCCAGCAGCTTGTCGATTTTCCGGGGATTAGGGGCCAACGTCCTGACTTTC	CASSLSIFRGLGANVLTF
many	TRBV20-1	TRBJ2-1	TRBD2	TGCAGTGCTAGCCGGGGGGAGGGCTACAATGAGCAGTTCTTC	CSASRGEGYNEQFF
few	TRBV12-2	TRBJ1-3	.	TGTGCAAGTCGCTCTACGTGCGCCTCCGACGGGAGCTCTGGAAACACCATATATTTT	CASRSTCASDGSSGNTIYF
few	TRBV20-1	TRBJ1-4	TRBD1	TGCAGTGCTTCTTCGGGACAGGGTTGGAAACTGTTTTTT	CSASSGQGWKLFF
many	TRBV10-3	TRBJ1-4	.	TGTGCCATCAGTGAGGGGGTCGGTGAAAAACTGTTTTTT	CAISEGVGEKLFF
many	TRBV21-1	TRBJ1-5	.	TGTGCCAGCAGGGACAGCCCTCTGCCCCAGCATTTT	CASRDSPLPQHF
many	TRBV4-1	TRBJ1-2	TRBD1	TGCGCCAGCAGCCAAGTTTTCAGGGGGCTCTACACCTTC	CASSQVFRGLYTF
many	TRBV7-2	TRBJ1-6	.	TGTGCCAGCAGCTTAACTATGACAGCAGGGGAGGGGTCACCCCTCCACTTT	CASSLTMTAGEGSPLHF
few	TRBV7-2	TRBJ2-1	.	TGTGCCAGCACCCGGGACTTATCGGAGCAGTTCTTC	CASTRDLSEQFF
.	TRBV6-1	TRBJ2-7	.	TGTGCCAGCAGCCCCAAGGGATACGAGCAGTACTTC	CASSPKGYEQYF
many	TRBV12-3/TRBV12-4	TRBJ2-5	.	TGTGCCAGCAGCGGCCCACCGACGGGAAGACAGACCCAGTACTTC	CASSGPPTGRQTQYF
few	TRBV12-3/TRBV12-4	TRBJ2-1	.	TGTGCCAGCAGTTTTTCATCGCGGGGGCCTGCCAATGAGCAGTTCTTC	CASSFSSRGPANEQFF
many	TRBV29-1	TRBJ1-2	.	TGCAGCGTCCGTCGACTTCTCACCTATGGCTACACCTTC	CSVRRLLTYGYTF